This T cell receptor (beta chain) was observed in a study of T cells in Graves' hyperthyroidism and ophthalmopathy (dated by TCRdb to the late 2010s). With respect to the entire study: Peripheral blood samples were taken at initial diagnosis, before any treatment was given. A discovery cohort of roughly 100 patients, about 44 with Graves' ophthalmopathy and 55 to 60 with stable Graves' hyperthyroidism, was used to find distinguishing TCR V-J signatures. An independent validation cohort of under 20 hyperthyroidism patients and over 15 patients who later progressed to ophthalmopathy tested prospective prediction of ophthalmopathy. The roughly 90 discovery patients were divided at random into training and test sets in a 7:3 ratio. The study also compared thyroid tissue and blood T-cell repertoires from about 6 Graves' hyperthyroidism patients. After sampling, hyperthyroidism patients received methimazole starting at 30 mg daily, and ophthalmopathy patients received high-dose intravenous methylprednisolone. The paper describes TCR Vbeta CDR3 sequencing of 140 or so peripheral blood samples, made up of around 41 ophthalmopathy patients, around 78 hyperthyroidism patients and 17 progressor patients.

The CDR3 runs 14 amino acids, cysteine and phenylalanine included. Only CDR3 DNA is held: 42 bases, read in frame from base 1. V loses 5 bases, J loses 6 bases, and the germline ends lie 15 bases apart. The CDR1 and CDR2 encoded by the germline V gene (reference sequence) are SGHAT and FQDESV. The full study reports these points: Most expanded thyroid clonotypes (frequency above 0.001) were also detected in blood, suggesting blood repertoires may reflect thyroid immune responses. Sample size was not statistically predetermined, and blinding of investigators to group allocation was not performed. Ophthalmopathy was separated from stable hyperthyroidism by a 13 V-J signature model, with over 85% sensitivity and 81% to 82% specificity obtained in cross-validation and 80%/75% obtained in testing. In validation, progression to ophthalmopathy was predicted by the model with 70% to 71% sensitivity and 72% to 80% specificity, a median of around 5.9 months before onset.

The TCR beta CDR3 regions were amplified from the RNA transcripts. A first-round RT-PCR of the TCR CDR3 used the HTBI primer set with the Qiagen OneStep RT-PCR kit. The libraries were constructed in a second round of multiplex PCR and then size-selected and purified. Sequencing of the libraries was done on an Illumina HiSeq2000 using paired-end 100 bp reads. The study's own analysis went as follows. Raw data were processed with SOAPnuke, discarding reads with adapters, uncalled bases, mean Phred below 15, or no exact constant-primer or identifier match. High-quality paired reads were merged using COPE v1.2.5, and each unique nucleotide sequence was defined as a clonotype. Clonotypes were aligned to IMGT TRBV, TRBD and TRBJ reference segments using MiTCR v1.1. Only V-J combinations with frequency above 0.0001, covering 99.2% of repertoires, were analysed. A TCS score was defined as the ratio of F50 (clonal expansion) to E x V (chaos), with BLOSUM62-based TCRdist applied between CDR3 peptides within each V-J. Welch's t-statistics and random forest reduced around 510 V-J features to about 12, which were used in a naive Bayes classifier (R e1071). TCRdb reprocessing: public reads trimmed at Q25 with fastp, clones called with MiXCR, in-frame beta chains kept. All rows with the same CDR3 protein become a single entry with the most common DNA and genes. Clone size and V and J calls follow TCRdb, not the original study. The sample table shows hundreds of thousands of distinct CDR3 sequences, and roughly 25% are seen once. Around 70% of the sample is taken by the ten largest.

This clonotype was detected ten times or more. No antigen is known for it. It has no much larger one-base neighbor in the sample; base qualities were not kept. Stable Graves' hyperthyroidism was defined as no progression to ophthalmopathy during 18 months of follow-up. Hyperthyroidism patients were aged 18 to 65 years and newly diagnosed, with disease duration of less than 2 months. Exclusion was applied to patients with uncontrolled infections, other autoimmune diseases, pregnancy or lactation. Diagnoses relied on clinical symptoms, serum thyroxine and TRAb, thyroid ultrasound and orbital computed tomography. PBMCs were isolated from 8 to 10 ml of fresh peripheral blood by Ficoll-Paque density gradient centrifugation. Total RNA was extracted using Trizol reagent, and RNA quality was assessed on an Agilent 2100 Bioanalyzer.

The specimen was blood. The chain is encoded by TRBV11-1 joined to TRBJ2-3; the D gene cannot be resolved reliably. The TCR sequence derives from a man in his fifties with Graves' hyperthyroidism. The nucleotide sequence reads TGTGCCAGCAGCGTAGACCCACTGTCTGATACGCAGTATTTT. This sequence encodes CASSVDPLSDTQYF. Beyond the CDR3, the reference TRBV11-1 and TRBJ2-3 genes provide the residues; the full variable domain reads: EAEVAQSPRYKITEKSQAVAFWCDPISGHATLYWYRQILGQGPELLVQFQDESVVDDSQLPKDRFSAERLKGVDSTLKIQPAELGDSAMYLCASSVDPLSDTQYFGPGTRLTVL.